The entry below gives a single T cell receptor (beta chain) sequence along with its context. These data originate in a study of CD8+ T cells in alopecia areata. Treatment given: oral pan-JAK inhibitor, 5-10 mg twice daily. CDR3 size: 15 residues. V lost 1 base, J lost 5 bases, and 15 bases lay in between. The germline V gene encodes CDR1 SGHRS and CDR2 YFSETQ. TCR sequencing used cDNA made by reverse transcription of extracted RNA. Assay used: immunoSEQ multiplex PCR; TCRdb lists only in-frame clones, some missing. This sample yields 140,000 to 150,000 clones, of which about 59% are seen a single time; around a sixth belongs to the top ten.

This chain joins TRBV5-1 and TRBJ2-5; D is tentatively TRBD1 or TRBD2 (6 bases each). This TCR was recovered from a human donor with alopecia areata. The input for sequencing was CD8+ T cells sorted from blood, taken at week 4, from a patient treated with tofacitinib. CDR3 sequence: CASSLFRGLEETQYF. CDR3 DNA sequence: TGCGCCAGCAGCTTGTTCCGGGGGCTGGAGGAGACCCAGTACTTC. The variable domain in full, with the rest retrieved from reference TRBV5-1 and TRBJ2-5, is KAGVTQTPRYLIKTRGQQVTLSCSPISGHRSVSWYQQTPGQGLQFLFEYFSETQRNKGNFPGRFSGRQFSNSRSEMNVSTLELGDSALYLCASSLFRGLEETQYFGPGTRLLVL.